This paragraph covers one T cell receptor beta chain sequence. What it recognizes is unknown. The entry originates in a study of T cell repertoires in cytomegalovirus infection. Study outcomes and limitations: HLA-C-restricted CMV clonotypes gave the most frequent clonotype in two of eight donors.

TCRdb re-called the reads through MiXCR, storing one row per CDR3 protein. Of fewer than 1,000,000 distinct CDR3 sequences in the sample, more than 25% were seen once. The sequencing here drew on cultured CD8+ T cells from PBMCs, taken from culture after CMV antigen stimulation. This TCR was recovered from a human donor in good health (CMV status not recorded). Some clones in this sample may be carry-over from other donors' samples.

The CDR3 DNA sequence: TGTGCCAGCAGTTACTCGAGTTTCAGCAATCAGCCCCAGCATTTT. It is translated as CASSYSSFSNQPQHF. The chain employs TRBV6-6 and TRBJ1-5; D remains ambiguous. Germline-derived CDR1 and CDR2 are MNHNY and SVGAGI (reference sequence). Trimming took 0 bases from V and 1 from J, leaving 7 bases between them. The length of the CDR3 is 15 residues.